What follows are 13 T cell receptor beta chains derived from one specimen sequenced in a study of tumor and adjacent non-tumor tissue in lung cancer. The template was RNA from unsorted bulk tissue. More than 3 cm separated this lung sample from the edge of the tumor. A modified ARM-PCR protocol with three rounds of nested PCR amplified TCRbeta. MiXCR was run by TCRdb on the multiplex PCR reads, yielding one entry per CDR3 protein. The sample lists about 48,000 distinct CDR3 sequences; around 64% were seen once. Sequencing was performed on distant non-tumor lung tissue. These receptors were taken from a woman aged 70-85 years with non-small cell lung cancer.

The chain carries TRBV11-1 and TRBJ2-7, with TRBD1 matching over 7 bases. The CDR3 loop spans 13 amino acids. After removal of 6 bases from V and 13 bases from J, the junction contained 15 bases not matched to a gene. CDR1 SGHAT and CDR2 FQDESV come from the germline V gene (reference sequence). CDR3 residues: CASRRIGGYVQYF. The DNA of the CDR3 is TGTGCCAGCAGGAGGATAGGGGGCTACGTGCAATACTTC.

The rearrangement links TRBV6-1 to TRBJ2-7; TRBD2 might be the D (5 bases). CDR1 MNHNS and CDR2 SASEGT come from the germline V gene. The length of the CDR3 is 13 residues. Deletions cut 7 bases from V and 10 bases from J, with 20 bases between. CDR3 residues: CASTPGSLRDQYF. CDR3 DNA: TGTGCCAGCACTCCGGGGAGCCTTCGCGACCAGTACTTC.

Details on this clonotype: This sequence may be a read error, since a much larger clone differs from it by one base. The rearrangement joins TRBV14 to TRBJ2-1; TRBD1 matches 8 bases. This CDR3 contains 15 residues. The germline gives CDR1 SGHDN, CDR2 FVKESK. V lost 0 bases, J lost 6 bases, and 4 bases stayed unmatched. CDR3 protein: CASSQDHTGGNEQFF. For the CDR3, the DNA is TGTGCCAGCAGCCAAGATCATACAGGGGGCAATGAGCAGTTCTTC.

Regarding this clonotype: An end of the junction differs from the germline gene, which may be a read error. This chain joins TRBV29-1 and TRBJ2-3; a possible D gene is TRBD2 (5 bases). CDR1 SQVTM and CDR2 ANQGSEA come from the germline V gene. The CDR3 has 15 amino acids. In nucleotides, the CDR3 is TGCAGGGTTGAAATCCGGGAAAGAGGCATAGATACGCAGTATTTT. Amino acids: CRVEIRERGIDTQYF.

V and J are TRBV6-2 or TRBV6-3 and TRBJ2-1; D unresolved. There are 16 residues in the CDR3. Trimming removed 0 bases from V and 2 bases from J, with 11 bases in between. Germline lookup yields CDR1 MNHEY and CDR2 SVGEGT. The CDR3 region is CASSYSMETAYNEQFF. In DNA form, the CDR3 reads TGTGCCAGCAGTTACTCCATGGAAACTGCCTACAATGAGCAGTTCTTC.

J is TRBJ1-1 and V is TRBV5-1; perhaps TRBD1 as D (5 bases). V shed 4 bases and J shed 10 bases, with 20 bases lying between them. The CDR3 extends over 14 amino acids. Germline V lookup: CDR1 SGHRS, CDR2 YFSETQ. The CDR3 DNA sequence: TGCGCCAGCAGCGACATAACAGGACCGCCTGTAGCTTTCTTT. It codes for CASSDITGPPVAFF. The complete variable domain, with remaining parts taken from reference TRBV5-1 and TRBJ1-1, reads KAGVTQTPRYLIKTRGQQVTLSCSPISGHRSVSWYQQTPGQGLQFLFEYFSETQRNKGNFPGRFSGRQFSNSRSEMNVSTLELGDSALYLCASSDITGPPVAFFGQGTRLTVV.

This clonotype was recorded at least ten times. The V gene is TRBV10-3, the J gene TRBJ2-3; TRBD2 matches at 10 bases. Trimming cost V 0 bases and J 3 bases; bases outside gene matches: 6. Germline CDR1 reads ENHRY; CDR2 reads SYGVKD. The CDR3 spans 17 residues. The CDR3 sequence: CAISESGTSGTTDTQYF. CDR3 nucleotides: TGTGCCATCAGTGAGTCGGGAACTAGCGGGACAACAGATACGCAGTATTTT.

This clonotype was found a few times. Its ends do not fully match the called genes, so a read error is possible. The CDR3 sequence is CSSSYQGGNYSYTF. The CDR3 DNA follows: TGTTCCAGCAGTTACCAGGGAGGGAACTATAGTTACACCTTC. The chain employs TRBV6-5 and TRBJ1-2; tentatively, D is TRBD1 (5 bases). Germline CDR1 MNHEY, CDR2 SVGAGI. The CDR3 has 14 residues.

This clonotype showed up many times. This chain connects TRBV5-4 to TRBJ2-7; 9 bases match TRBD2. The germline V gene has CDR1 SGHNT and CDR2 YYREEE (reference sequence). V lost 0 bases and J lost 2; bases outside the gene matches: 6. The CDR3 length is 16 residues. For the CDR3, the DNA is TGTGCCAGCAGCTTGGCCTTGACTAGCGGAACCTACGAGCAGTACTTC. The encoded protein is CASSLALTSGTYEQYF.

This clonotype was counted once. A read error may produce the germline difference seen at one junction end. CDR3 coding DNA: TGCGCCAGCAGCTTACTGGGACTAGCTGGAGGTTGGTCCTACGAGCGGTACTTC. Translation: CASSLLGLAGGWSYERYF. The chain employs TRBV5-1 and TRBJ2-7; 9 bases are a match to TRBD2. The CDR3 totals 18 residues. Germline V gene data show CDR1 as SGHRS and CDR2 as YFSETQ.

As for this clonotype: This may arise from a read error, as a much more abundant clone is one base away. V usage is TRBV7-9 and J usage is TRBJ2-4, with TRBD1 as a possible D gene (7 bases). Germline V lookup: CDR1 SEHNR, CDR2 FQNEAQ (reference sequence). This CDR3 spans 14 amino acids. The CDR3 DNA is TGTGCCAGCAGCTTAGATCAGGGGGGAAACACTCAGTACTTC. Its protein product is CASSLDQGGNTQYF.

At least ten counts were recorded for this clonotype. The CDR3 DNA sequence: TGCGCCAGCAGTTTCAACAGGGGGCAAGGGAACACTGAAGCTTTCTTT. Its protein is CASSFNRGQGNTEAFF. V and J are TRBV10-1 and TRBJ1-1; 9 bases are shared with TRBD1. Germline V lookup: CDR1 WNHNN, CDR2 SYGVQD (reference sequence). The CDR3 runs 16 residues. The V gene end was trimmed by 5 bases and the J gene end by 1 base; junction bases not matched to a gene: 8.

As for this clonotype: A read error may explain this, as a much larger clone is one base away. This chain uses TRBV10-3 with TRBJ2-7; a possible D gene is TRBD2 (5 bases). The V end was cut by 5 bases, the J end by 0 bases, with 17 bases between. Germline assignment: CDR1 ENHRY and CDR2 SYGVKD. The CDR3 totals 16 residues. Here the CDR3 DNA reads TGTGCCATCAGTCGTACGGCGGGCGGAAGCTCCTACGAGCAGTACTTC. Translation gives CAISRTAGGSSYEQYF.